A selection of T cell receptor beta chains follows, all from one sample in a study of blood T cell repertoires in COVID-19. Sequencing was performed with immunoSEQ multiplex PCR; in TCRdb, only in-frame clones are kept and a portion is missing. The profile covers roughly 300,000 clones, with 89% appearing a single time and 5% to 7% taken by the ten largest. Sequencing was carried out using peripheral blood. All receptors come from a man younger than 35 who had recovered from COVID-19. Both conserved end residues are part of each CDR3. The D gene is left open where the match is weak. Clone size is shown for a subset of rows, as once, few, many or a class of expanded clone.

CASSEAATGQWSPLHF TGTGCCAGCAGTGAAGCGGCAACAGGGCAGTGGTCACCCCTCCACTTT TRBJ1-6 TRBV6-1 . .
CASSQLLTVPYEQYF TGTGCCAGCAGCCAACTTCTGACAGTACCCTACGAGCAGTACTTC TRBJ2-7 TRBV4-2 . .
CASSVAAGLGSPLHF TGTGCCAGCAGCGTAGCGGCAGGGTTAGGGTCACCCCTCCACTTT TRBJ1-6 TRBV9 . .
CASSQIQGMSGETQYF TGTGCCAGCTCCCAAATACAGGGGATGAGTGGAGAGACCCAGTACTTC TRBJ2-5 TRBV18 TRBD1 once
CASCPQGVGTDTQYF TGTGCCAGCTGCCCCCAGGGTGTCGGCACAGATACGCAGTATTTT TRBJ2-3 TRBV7-2 . .
CASSPGGTNEKLFF TGTGCCAGCAGTCCAGGTGGGACTAATGAAAAACTGTTTTTT TRBJ1-4 TRBV6-2/TRBV6-3 . .
CASSLGGVANQPQHF TGTGCCAGCAGCTTAGGGGGGGTGGCAAATCAGCCCCAGCATTTT TRBJ1-5 TRBV7-2 . few
CASSPSGTPYNEQFF TGTGCCAGCAGCCCTTCCGGGACACCCTACAATGAGCAGTTCTTC TRBJ2-1 TRBV7-9 . .
CASSDRGHSTDTQYF TGTGCCAGCAGTGACCGGGGACATTCCACAGATACGCAGTATTTT TRBJ2-3 TRBV25-1 . .
CASSVTTSDTQYF TGTGCCAGCAGTGTGACTACCTCAGATACGCAGTATTTT TRBJ2-3 TRBV2 . once
CASSPRDRTYNEQFF TGTGCCAGCAGCCCCCGGGACAGGACTTACAATGAGCAGTTCTTC TRBJ2-1 TRBV3-1/TRBV3-2 TRBD1 once
CASSPGEGRDEQYF TGTGCTAGCAGCCCTGGGGAGGGGCGCGACGAGCAGTACTTC TRBJ2-7 TRBV7-7 TRBD2 .
CASSVGRMNTEAFF TGTGCCAGTAGTGTGGGCCGGATGAACACTGAAGCTTTCTTT TRBJ1-1 TRBV19 . .
CASSEAQSSYNSPLHF TGTGCCAGCAGTGAAGCACAGAGCTCCTATAATTCACCCCTCCACTTT TRBJ1-6 TRBV2 . few
CSASLASYNEQFF TGCAGTGCTAGTCTGGCATCCTACAATGAGCAGTTCTTC TRBJ2-1 TRBV20-1 . .
CASSPGYMQPQHF TGTGCCAGCAGTCCAGGGTATATGCAGCCCCAGCATTTT TRBJ1-5 TRBV27 . once
CASSRLAGDRDTQYF TGTGCCAGTAGTAGACTAGCGGGAGACAGAGATACGCAGTATTTT TRBJ2-3 TRBV19 TRBD2 .
CAISEFRTRVDQPQHF TGTGCCATCAGTGAGTTCCGTACCCGAGTTGATCAGCCCCAGCATTTT TRBJ1-5 TRBV10-3 . few
CASLSVYGYTF TGTGCCTCCCTGAGTGTCTATGGCTACACCTTC TRBJ1-2 TRBV30 . .
CATSFAGTGGAGGYTF TGTGCCACCAGCTTTGCCGGGACAGGGGGCGCGGGAGGCTACACCTTC TRBJ1-2 TRBV15 TRBD1 once
CSVGAKGDTQYF TGCAGCGTGGGGGCGAAGGGAGATACGCAGTATTTT TRBJ2-3 TRBV29-1 . once
CASSQASSRPNPYNEQFF TGTGCCAGCAGCCAAGCTTCTTCCAGGCCGAACCCCTACAATGAGCAGTTCTTC TRBJ2-1 TRBV14 . .
CASSLLRYGYTF TGTGCCAGCAGCCTCCTCCGCTATGGCTACACCTTC TRBJ1-2 TRBV27 . .
CASSRRQSQETQYF TGTGCCAGCAGCAGAAGACAGAGCCAAGAGACCCAGTACTTC TRBJ2-5 TRBV5-4 . .
CASSKPRTVYNSPLHF TGCGCCAGCAGCAAGCCGCGGACAGTCTATAATTCACCCCTCCACTTT TRBJ1-6 TRBV5-1 . .
CASSQGMGAPGNTIYF TGTGCCAGCAGCCAGGGGATGGGGGCCCCTGGAAACACCATATATTTT TRBJ1-3 TRBV3-1/TRBV3-2 . .
CASTDLGNTEAFF TGTGCCAGCACCGACCTAGGGAACACTGAAGCTTTCTTT TRBJ1-1 TRBV5-6 . .
CASSLEPIGNLIGELFF TGCGCCAGCAGCTTGGAGCCAATCGGGAACTTAATCGGGGAGCTGTTTTTT TRBJ2-2 TRBV5-1 . .
CATSDRGQGLGNEQFF TGTGCCACCAGTGATCGGGGACAGGGTTTGGGCAATGAGCAGTTCTTC TRBJ2-1 TRBV24-1 TRBD1 .
CASSEAVTTNEKLFF TGTGCCAGCAGTGAAGCTGTTACAACTAATGAAAAACTGTTTTTT TRBJ1-4 TRBV6-1 . once
CASSKGTGGLAGELFF TGTGCCAGCAGCAAAGGGACAGGGGGCTTGGCCGGGGAGCTGTTTTTT TRBJ2-2 TRBV21-1 . .
CASRDGASQPQHF TGTGCCAGCAGGGATGGGGCAAGCCAGCCCCAGCATTTT TRBJ1-5 TRBV6-5 . .
CASSEALLEGEKLFF TGTGCCAGCAGTGAAGCGCTTCTTGAGGGTGAAAAACTGTTTTTT TRBJ1-4 TRBV6-1 . once
CASSIFPTEVNTEAFF TGTGCCAGTAGTATTTTCCCGACAGAGGTGAACACTGAAGCTTTCTTT TRBJ1-1 TRBV19 . .
CASSSGGREETQYF TGCGCCAGCAGCTCGGGAGGTAGGGAGGAGACCCAGTACTTC TRBJ2-5 TRBV5-1 TRBD2 .
CASSYPPTDTQYF TGTGCCAGCAGTTACCCTCCCACAGATACGCAGTATTTT TRBJ2-3 TRBV6-2/TRBV6-3 . .
CASSSILEVQYF TGTGCCAGCAGCTCAATTTTAGAGGTGCAGTACTTC TRBJ2-7 TRBV11-2 . once
CATSEPGTGSNQPQHF TGTGCCACCAGCGAACCCGGGACAGGGAGCAATCAGCCCCAGCATTTT TRBJ1-5 TRBV24-1 TRBD1 .
CASSQDRGTDTQYF TGCGCCAGCAGCCAAGATAGGGGGACAGATACGCAGTATTTT TRBJ2-3 TRBV4-3 . .
CASSAKTSGDYEQYF TGTGCCAGCAGCGCAAAGACTAGCGGGGACTACGAGCAGTACTTC TRBJ2-7 TRBV7-9 TRBD2 few
CASRPSGVYNEKLFF TGTGCCAGCAGACCGTCGGGAGTCTATAATGAAAAACTGTTTTTT TRBJ1-4 TRBV14 . .
CASSIRDNQPQHF TGTGCCAGTAGTATTCGGGACAATCAGCCCCAGCATTTT TRBJ1-5 TRBV19 . .
CASNGGLAVYNEQFF TGTGCCAGTAACGGGGGACTAGCGGTCTACAATGAGCAGTTCTTC TRBJ2-1 TRBV19 TRBD2 .
CASSEGNSPWEQYF TGTGCCAGCAGTGAAGGGAACAGCCCCTGGGAGCAGTACTTC TRBJ2-7 TRBV6-1 . .
CASSIGWDRGLYNEQFF TGTGCCAGTAGTATAGGATGGGACAGGGGGCTATACAATGAGCAGTTCTTC TRBJ2-1 TRBV19 TRBD1 .
CASSYVAYSGANVLTF TGTGCCAGCAGTTACGTAGCGTACTCTGGGGCCAACGTCCTGACTTTC TRBJ2-6 TRBV6-5 . .
CASSFSLGQPYEQYF TGTGCCAGCAGCTTTTCCCTTGGACAGCCCTACGAGCAGTACTTC TRBJ2-7 TRBV7-2 . .
CASSQGQGVYDEQFF TGTGCCAGCAGCCAAGGGCAGGGGGTTTACGATGAGCAGTTCTTC TRBJ2-1 TRBV3-1/TRBV3-2 TRBD1 .
CASSLGPRGTSSGGELFF TGTGCCAGCAGCTTGGGACCGAGGGGGACTAGCTCCGGCGGGGAGCTGTTTTTT TRBJ2-2 TRBV7-3 TRBD2 .
CASSYTETGQWSQFF TGTGCCAGCAGTTACACAGAAACAGGACAGTGGTCGCAGTTCTTC TRBJ2-1 TRBV6-2/TRBV6-3 . .
CASSPPDRVNYGYTF TGTGCCAGCAGCCCACCAGACAGGGTAAACTATGGCTACACCTTC TRBJ1-2 TRBV6-5 TRBD1 many